One T cell receptor (beta chain) is described in this entry. Germline CDR1 reads MNHEY; CDR2 reads SMNVEV (reference sequence). The CDR3 has 13 amino acids. V was clipped by 3 bases and J by 6 bases, with 9 bases between them. TCRdb fed the RT-PCR reads into MiXCR, producing one record per CDR3 protein. The sample carries about 680,000 distinct CDR3 sequences, 14% recorded once. This chain links TRBV27 with TRBJ1-5; D uncertain. The material sequenced was memory CD4+ T cells from blood. This receptor was identified in a female donor in good health, serving as a healthy control. The CDR3 DNA is TGTGCCAGCAGTTTTTCTCTTGGTCAGCCCCAGCATTTT. Its translation: CASSFSLGQPQHF.